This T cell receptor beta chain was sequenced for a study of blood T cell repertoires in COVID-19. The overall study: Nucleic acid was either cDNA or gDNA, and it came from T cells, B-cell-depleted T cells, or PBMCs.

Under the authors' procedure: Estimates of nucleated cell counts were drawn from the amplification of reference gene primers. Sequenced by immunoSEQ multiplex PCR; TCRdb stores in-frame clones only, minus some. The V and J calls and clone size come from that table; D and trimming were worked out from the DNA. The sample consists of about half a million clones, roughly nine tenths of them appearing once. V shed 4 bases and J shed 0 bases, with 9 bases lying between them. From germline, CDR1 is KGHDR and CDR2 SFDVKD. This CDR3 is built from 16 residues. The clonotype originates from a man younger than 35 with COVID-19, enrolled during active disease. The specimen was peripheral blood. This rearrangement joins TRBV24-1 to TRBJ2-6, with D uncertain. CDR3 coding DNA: TGTGCCACCAGTGAAACACCGATCTCTGGGGCCAACGTCCTGACTTTC. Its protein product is CATSETPISGANVLTF.